This T cell receptor beta chain comes out of a study of response to subunit inactivated influenza vaccine. The V and J ends lost 0 bases and 2 bases respectively, with 10 bases between them. From germline, CDR1 is SGHRS and CDR2 YFSETQ. The CDR3 covers 15 residues. One entry per CDR3 protein, called by TCRdb with MiXCR from the RT-PCR reads. Of under 200,000 distinct CDR3 sequences listed, 9.5% to 13% are singletons. The chain couples TRBV5-1 to TRBJ2-3; no firm D call. Material: non-naive T cells sorted from PBMCs, obtained 40 to 50 days after vaccination. This receptor was obtained from a man aged 45-60 years who received an inactivated influenza vaccine. The CDR3 here is CASSLGATVTDTQYF. CDR3 in DNA: TGCGCCAGCAGCTTGGGGGCTACCGTCACAGATACGCAGTATTTT.